This record looks at one T cell receptor beta chain sequence and its context. Its antigen is still unknown. What made the TCR beta cDNA was 5'RACE template switching with UMIs. Reanalyzing the 5' RACE reads, TCRdb keeps one entry per CDR3 protein, without DNA. Recorded for this sample: about 260,000 distinct CDR3 sequences. These data are taken from a study of T cells expressing NK-cell markers. About the study: Seven of eight sequenced donors tested HCMV-seropositive; one tested seronegative. Whole-study results and caveats: One observes that, in several donors, these clonotypes were also the leading ones within the CD3+CD56-NKG2C+ fraction. NKG2C+ dominant clonotypes from 5 to 7 donors made up roughly 1.0-8% of CD8+ T cells.

CDR3 size: 16 residues. Germline V CDR1 and CDR2: SGHRS, YFSETQ. The clonotype comes from a woman between 18 and 69 years old in good health. This sequence joins TRBV5-1 and TRBJ1-4; with no DNA, the TCRdb D assignment of TRBD1 cannot be verified. Sequenced sample: blood T cells: a sorted CD56 or NKG2C T cell subset, CD4+ or CD8+ T cells, or bulk PBMC T cells (not recorded which). CDR3 sequence reads: CASSPGTGRTNEKLFF.